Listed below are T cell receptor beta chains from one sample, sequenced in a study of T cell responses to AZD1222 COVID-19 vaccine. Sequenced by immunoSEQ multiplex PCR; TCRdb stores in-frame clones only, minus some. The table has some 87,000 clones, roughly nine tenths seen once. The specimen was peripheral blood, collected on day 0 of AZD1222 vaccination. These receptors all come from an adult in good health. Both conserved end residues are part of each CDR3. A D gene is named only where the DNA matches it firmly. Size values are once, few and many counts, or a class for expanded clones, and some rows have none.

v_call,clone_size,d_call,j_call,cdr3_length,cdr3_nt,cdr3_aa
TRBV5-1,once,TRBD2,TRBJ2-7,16,TGCGCCAGCAGCCCCCGAGGTAGCGGGAGATCCTACGAGCAGTACTTC,CASSPRGSGRSYEQYF
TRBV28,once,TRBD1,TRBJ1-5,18,TGTGCCAGCAGTTTAGCTTACGGCAGGGGGCGGGCCAATCAGCCCCAGCATTTT,CASSLAYGRGRANQPQHF
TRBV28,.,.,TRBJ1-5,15,TGTGCCAGCGGCGCCCCCATTGGGAACAATCAGCCCCAGCATTTT,CASGAPIGNNQPQHF
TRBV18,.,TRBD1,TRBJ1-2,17,TGTGCCAGCTCACCCGACCCGGACAGGGCTAGATCCTATGGCTACACCTTC,CASSPDPDRARSYGYTF
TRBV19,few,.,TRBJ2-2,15,TGTGCCAGTAGGACCCTAGTTTGGGAAACCGGGGAGCTGTTTTTT,CASRTLVWETGELFF
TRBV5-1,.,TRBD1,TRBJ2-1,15,TGCGCCAGCAGCTTGGGACCAGGGGGTTACAATGAGCAGTTCTTC,CASSLGPGGYNEQFF
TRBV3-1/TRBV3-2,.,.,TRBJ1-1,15,TGTGCCAGCAGCCACGGAAACCTTTGGGGCACTGAAGCTTTCTTT,CASSHGNLWGTEAFF
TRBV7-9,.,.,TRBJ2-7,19,TGTGCCAGCAGCGACTCACTTGGCGGGCAGGGAATAGGGTCCTACGAGCAGTACTTC,CASSDSLGGQGIGSYEQYF
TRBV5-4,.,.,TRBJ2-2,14,TGTGCCAGCAGCTTGGAATTTGTCACCGGGGAGCTGTTTTTT,CASSLEFVTGELFF
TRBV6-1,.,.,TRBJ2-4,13,TGTGCCAGCAGTGAAGAGATGAAGGCCATTCAGTACTTC,CASSEEMKAIQYF
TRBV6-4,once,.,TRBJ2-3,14,TGTGCCAGCAGTGTAGATCAGGGTCAAGATACGCAGTATTTT,CASSVDQGQDTQYF
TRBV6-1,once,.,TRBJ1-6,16,TGTGCCAGCAGTGAAGGTCGGGGCAACTATAATTCACCCCTCCACTTT,CASSEGRGNYNSPLHF
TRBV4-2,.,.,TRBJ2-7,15,TGTGCCAGCAGCCAATTAGGGCAGGTTCAGGACGAGCAGTACTTC,CASSQLGQVQDEQYF
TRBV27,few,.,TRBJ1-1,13,TGTGCCAGCAGTCCTTTGCGGGACACTGAAGCTTTCTTT,CASSPLRDTEAFF
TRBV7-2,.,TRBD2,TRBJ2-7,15,TGTGCCAGCAGCTTCCTAGCGGGAGGTCCCTACGAGCAGTACTTC,CASSFLAGGPYEQYF
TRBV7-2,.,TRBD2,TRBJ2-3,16,TGTGCCAGCAGCCCGCGACTAGCGGGAGTTACAGATACGCAGTATTTT,CASSPRLAGVTDTQYF
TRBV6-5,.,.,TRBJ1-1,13,TGTGCCAGCATCTCGGATGGGAACACTGAAGCTTTCTTT,CASISDGNTEAFF
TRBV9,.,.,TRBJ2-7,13,TGTGCCAGCAGCGCCGGGTTAACCTACGAGCAGTACTTC,CASSAGLTYEQYF
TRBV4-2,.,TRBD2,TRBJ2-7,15,TGTGCCAGCAGGGGCCCGGGACTAGGGCCCTACGAGCAGTACTTC,CASRGPGLGPYEQYF
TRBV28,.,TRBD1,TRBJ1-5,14,TGTGCCAGCATCGGGACAGGGTTGGGTCAGCCCCAGCATTTT,CASIGTGLGQPQHF
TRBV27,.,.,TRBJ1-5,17,TGTGCCAGCAGTTTCACATCGGGACATTATAGCAATCAGCCCCAGCATTTT,CASSFTSGHYSNQPQHF
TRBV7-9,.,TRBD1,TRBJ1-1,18,TGTGCCAGCAGCTTAGTTTCAGGGGGCGTGGGAGGGTCCACTGAAGCTTTCTTT,CASSLVSGGVGGSTEAFF
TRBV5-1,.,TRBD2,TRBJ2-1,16,TGCGCCAGCAGCTTGCGGGGCGGGAGGGACTACAATGAGCAGTTCTTC,CASSLRGGRDYNEQFF
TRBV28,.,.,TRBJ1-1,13,TGTGCCAGCAGCCGTCAGGGGAGCACTGAAGCTTTCTTT,CASSRQGSTEAFF
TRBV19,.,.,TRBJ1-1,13,TGTGCCAGTAAATCCACAATGAACACTGAAGCTTTCTTT,CASKSTMNTEAFF
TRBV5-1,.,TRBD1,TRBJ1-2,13,TGCGCCAGCAGGCAGACAGGGGCCTATGGCTACACCTTC,CASRQTGAYGYTF
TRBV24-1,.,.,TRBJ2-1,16,TGTGCCACCAGTGATTTCTCCGGGAGCTCCTACAATGAGCAGTTCTTC,CATSDFSGSSYNEQFF
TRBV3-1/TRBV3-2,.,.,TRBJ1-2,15,TGTGCCAGCAGCCAAGATGGGCTCTCCGGGTATGGCTACACCTTC,CASSQDGLSGYGYTF
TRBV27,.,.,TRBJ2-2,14,TGTGCCAGCAGTCCCCTACAGAACACCGGGGAGCTGTTTTTT,CASSPLQNTGELFF
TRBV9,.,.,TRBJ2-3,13,TGTGCCAGCAGCGCCCAGGTAGCCTATACGCAGTATTTT,CASSAQVAYTQYF
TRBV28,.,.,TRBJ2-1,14,TGTGCCAGCATCCACGGCAGCGACGCTGGAGAGCAGTTCTTC,CASIHGSDAGEQFF
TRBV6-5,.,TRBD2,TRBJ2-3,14,TGTGCCAGCAGGTTCGGCGGGAGGACAGATACGCAGTATTTT,CASRFGGRTDTQYF
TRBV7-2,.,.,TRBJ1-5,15,TGTGCCAGCAGCCTAGACGGCGGGAACAATCAGCCCCAGCATTTT,CASSLDGGNNQPQHF
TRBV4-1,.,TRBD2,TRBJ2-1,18,TGCGCCAGCAGCCAAGAGGAGATACCACTAGCGGGGGACAATGAGCAGTTCTTC,CASSQEEIPLAGDNEQFF
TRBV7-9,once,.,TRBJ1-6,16,TGTGCCAGCAGCTTCCCCCCCGGGGTTTATAATTCACCCCTCCACTTT,CASSFPPGVYNSPLHF
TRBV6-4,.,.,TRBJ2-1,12,TGTGCCAGCAGTGACCTAGGGAATGAGCAGTTCTTC,CASSDLGNEQFF
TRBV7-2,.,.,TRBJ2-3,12,TGTGCCAGCAGCCGTGACCGGACTACGCAGTATTTT,CASSRDRTTQYF
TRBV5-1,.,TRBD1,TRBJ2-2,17,TGCGCCAGCAGCTTGCCCCCCCCAGGGGGACATACCGGGGAGCTGTTTTTT,CASSLPPPGGHTGELFF
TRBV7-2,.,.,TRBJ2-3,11,TGTGCCAGCAGCTTAGCAGATACGCAGTATTTT,CASSLADTQYF
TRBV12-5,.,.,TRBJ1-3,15,TGTGCTAGTGGTTTGGCGACTGGCTCTGGAAACACCATATATTTT,CASGLATGSGNTIYF